Below are 16 T cell receptor beta chains sequenced from a single sample in a study of early T cells in non-severe SARS-CoV-2 infection. Using its own MiXCR run on the 5' RACE reads, TCRdb lists one record per CDR3 protein. The sample holds about 77,000 distinct CDR3 sequences, about 9.6% seen once. The sequencing sample was made of whole blood. These receptors originate from an adult who was a healthcare worker with PCR-confirmed SARS-CoV-2 infection or an uninfected control (not recorded which).

The J gene is TRBJ2-7, the V gene TRBV6-6; 9 bases line up with TRBD1. The germline CDR1 and CDR2 sequences are MNHNY and SVGAGI (reference sequence). V lost 2 bases and J lost 2; bases outside the gene matches: 4. This CDR3 has 15 amino acids. CDR3 nucleotide sequence: TGTGCCAGCAGTTACGACAGGGGGGATACCTACGAGCAGTACTTC. It codes for CASSYDRGDTYEQYF.

J is TRBJ2-1 and V is TRBV7-6; 7 nucleotides align to TRBD1. This CDR3 region has 14 residues. CDR1 and CDR2 from the germline V gene are SGHVS and FNYEAQ. V lost 1 base, J lost 6 bases, and 3 bases stayed unmatched. The CDR3 DNA reads as TGTGCCAGCAGCTTAGGACAGGGTAGCAATGAGCAGTTCTTC. This codes for CASSLGQGSNEQFF.

This clonotype was picked up a small number of times. The rearrangement links TRBV24-1 to TRBJ2-7; 7 bases align to TRBD1. Germline CDR1 KGHDR, CDR2 SFDVKD. The CDR3 contains 12 residues. The V gene end was trimmed by 3 bases and the J gene end by 10 bases; junction bases not matched to a gene: 5. CDR3 nucleotide sequence: TGTGCCACCAGTGATCTAGGGGACAGACAGTACTTC. This gives the protein CATSDLGDRQYF.

The CDR3 loop reads CASSFDTQYF. The CDR3 DNA follows: TGTGCCAGCAGTTTCGATACGCAGTATTTT. The rearrangement links TRBV28 to TRBJ2-3; D is undetermined. Germline values: CDR1 MDHEN, CDR2 SYDVKM. This CDR3 contains 10 residues. The V and J ends lost 3 bases and 6 bases respectively, with 1 base between them.

J is TRBJ2-1 and V is TRBV20-1; tentatively, D is TRBD1 or TRBD2 (6 bases each). CDR3 length: 15 residues. In germline, CDR1 is DFQATT, CDR2 SNEGSKA (reference sequence). V was pared by 4 bases and J by 6 bases, with 19 bases between. This CDR3 reads CSATAPGGQFNEQFF. CDR3 nucleotide sequence: TGCAGTGCTACTGCGCCTGGGGGGCAGTTCAATGAGCAGTTCTTC.

The CDR3 DNA follows: TGCGCCAGCAGCCAAGCCGCAGGGAATTACGAGCAGTACTTC. It translates to CASSQAAGNYEQYF. The chain joins TRBV4-1 to TRBJ2-7, with D maybe TRBD1 (5 bases). Germline CDR1 and CDR2: MGHRA and YSYEKL. Between the trimmed V and J ends, which lost 1 base and 4 bases, there was a span of 11 bases. The CDR3 sequence is 14 residues long.

The J gene is TRBJ1-2, the V gene TRBV7-8; 9 bases are shared with TRBD1. Germline V gene data show CDR1 as SGHVS and CDR2 as FQNEAQ. The CDR3 covers 14 residues. The V segment lost 4 bases and the J segment 7 bases; nucleotides outside the gene matches: 7. The CDR3 DNA reads as TGTGCCAGCAGCTCCGGGACAGGGACGCGTGGCTACACCTTC. Its translation is CASSSGTGTRGYTF. Together with reference TRBV7-8 and TRBJ1-2, the CDR3 gives the full variable domain: GAGVSQSPRYKVAKRGQDVALRCDPISGHVSLFWYQQALGQGPEFLTYFQNEAQLDKSGLPSDRFFAERPEGSVSTLKIQRTQQEDSAVYLCASSSGTGTRGYTFGSGTRLTVV.

The table lists this clonotype with a few counts. V usage is TRBV12-3 or TRBV12-4 and J usage is TRBJ2-5, with D possibly TRBD2 on 6 matching bases. This CDR3 contains 13 residues. Trimming pared 3 bases from V and 4 bases from J, leaving 9 bases between. The DNA for the CDR3 is TGTGCCAGCAGTTTCGGGGGAAGAGAGACCCAGTACTTC. It is translated as CASSFGGRETQYF.

This clonotype has only a few counts. The chain carries TRBV18 and TRBJ1-5; 7 bases are a match to TRBD1. The trim removed 2 bases at V and 3 bases at J, leaving 7 bases unmatched. This CDR3 is 16 amino acids long. The germline gives CDR1 KGHSH, CDR2 LQKENI. The CDR3 region is CASSPADRRNNQPQHF. DNA of the CDR3: TGTGCCAGCTCACCAGCGGACAGGCGTAACAATCAGCCCCAGCATTTT. Drawing the rest from reference TRBV18 and TRBJ1-5, the complete variable domain is NAGVMQNPRHLVRRRGQEARLRCSPMKGHSHVYWYRQLPEEGLKFMVYLQKENIIDESGMPKERFSAEFPKEGPSILRIQQVVRGDSAAYFCASSPADRRNNQPQHFGDGTRLSIL.

This chain connects TRBV20-1 to TRBJ2-7; D possibly uses TRBD1 or TRBD2 (5 bases each). The CDR3 extends over 15 amino acids. V lost 5 bases and J lost 9, with 26 bases in between. CDR1 and CDR2 (germline): DFQATT, SNEGSKA (reference sequence). Here the CDR3 reads CSALSSGTGGYGQYF. The CDR3 bases are TGCAGTGCTCTCTCCTCCGGGACCGGCGGGTATGGGCAGTACTTC.

At least ten counts were recorded for this clonotype. This chain uses TRBV27 with TRBJ2-2, with TRBD2 matching 10 bases. V shed 2 bases and J 4 bases; nucleotides not matched to a gene: 10. CDR1 and CDR2 from the germline V gene are MNHEY and SMNVEV (reference sequence). This CDR3 comprises 18 residues. The CDR3 is CASSLRPVAGGGTGELFF. The CDR3 DNA reads TGTGCCAGCAGTTTAAGGCCAGTAGCGGGAGGCGGCACCGGGGAGCTGTTTTTT.

This clonotype was seen many times. The chain carries TRBV6-5 and TRBJ2-2, with 8 nucleotides matching TRBD1. The V and J ends lost 6 bases and 6 bases, in that order; junction bases with no gene match: 6. Germline CDR1 MNHEY, CDR2 SVGAGI. The CDR3 spans 14 residues. CDR3 amino acids: CASSPRQGPGELFF. The CDR3 DNA is TGTGCCAGCAGCCCCAGACAGGGGCCCGGGGAGCTGTTTTTT.

This clonotype was counted many times. The rearrangement uses TRBV12-3 or TRBV12-4 and TRBJ1-1; D is uncertain. V gave up 0 bases and J gave up 1 base, with 3 bases separating them. CDR3 length: 13 amino acids. The CDR3 DNA follows: TGTGCCAGCAGTTTAGCCGGGAACACTGAAGCTTTCTTT. Translating it yields CASSLAGNTEAFF.

This clonotype showed up just a few times. The V and J genes are TRBV11-2 and TRBJ2-1; D possibly corresponds to TRBD1 (6 bases). Deletions cut 7 bases from V and 7 bases from J, with 17 bases between. The CDR3 spans 14 residues. The V gene's germline CDR1 is SGHAT and CDR2 FQNNGV. The CDR3 reads CASTMGHLGNEQFF. The CDR3 nucleotides are TGTGCCAGCACCATGGGACACTTGGGAAATGAGCAGTTCTTC.

In this sample, this clonotype turned up many times. V and J are TRBV10-3 and TRBJ1-1; a weak D match, TRBD1 (5 bases). The CDR3 spans 14 residues. Germline CDR1 is ENHRY and CDR2 is SYGVKD. V was clipped by 3 bases and J by 8 bases, with 16 bases between them. CDR3 bases: TGTGCCATCAGTGAAGGCCCCGGGACTTCAGAAGCTTTCTTT. Translated: CAISEGPGTSEAFF.

This clonotype was recorded at least ten times. The V call is TRBV20-1, the J call TRBJ2-3, with 12 bases lining up with TRBD2. V was clipped by 4 bases and J by 5 bases; unmatched bases: 1. The length of the CDR3 is 13 residues. Germline assignment: CDR1 DFQATT and CDR2 SNEGSKA (reference sequence). The CDR3 coding sequence is TGCAGTGCTACTAGCGGGAGGGGAGATACGCAGTATTTT. It is translated as CSATSGRGDTQYF.